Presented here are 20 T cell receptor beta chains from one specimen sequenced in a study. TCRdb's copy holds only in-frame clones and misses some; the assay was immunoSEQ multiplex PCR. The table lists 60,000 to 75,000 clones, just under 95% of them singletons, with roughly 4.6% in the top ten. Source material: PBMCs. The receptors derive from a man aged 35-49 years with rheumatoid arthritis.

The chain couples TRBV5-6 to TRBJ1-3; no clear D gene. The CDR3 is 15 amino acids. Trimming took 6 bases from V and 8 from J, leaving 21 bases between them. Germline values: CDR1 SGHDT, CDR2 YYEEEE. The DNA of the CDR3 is TGTGCCAGCAACCTATTGACCCGGTCGTTTCACACCATATATTTT. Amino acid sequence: CASNLLTRSFHTIYF.

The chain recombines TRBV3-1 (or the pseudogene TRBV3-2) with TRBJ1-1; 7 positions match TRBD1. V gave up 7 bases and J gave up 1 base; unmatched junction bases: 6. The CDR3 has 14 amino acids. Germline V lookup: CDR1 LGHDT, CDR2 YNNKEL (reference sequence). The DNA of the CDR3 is TGTGCCAGCACCGCGGGACAGCGGAACACTGAAGCTTTCTTT. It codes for CASTAGQRNTEAFF.

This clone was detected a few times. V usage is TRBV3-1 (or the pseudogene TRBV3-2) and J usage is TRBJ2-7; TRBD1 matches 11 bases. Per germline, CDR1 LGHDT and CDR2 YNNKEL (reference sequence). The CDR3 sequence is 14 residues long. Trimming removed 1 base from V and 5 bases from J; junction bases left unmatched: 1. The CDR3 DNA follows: TGTGCCAGCAGCCAAGGGACAGGGGGCCACGAGCAGTACTTC. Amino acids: CASSQGTGGHEQYF.

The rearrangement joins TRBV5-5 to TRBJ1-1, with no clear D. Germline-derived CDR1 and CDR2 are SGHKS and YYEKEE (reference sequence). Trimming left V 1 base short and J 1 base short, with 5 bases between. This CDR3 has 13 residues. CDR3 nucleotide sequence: TGTGCCAGCAGCTTGAATCCGAACACTGAAGCTTTCTTT. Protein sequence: CASSLNPNTEAFF.

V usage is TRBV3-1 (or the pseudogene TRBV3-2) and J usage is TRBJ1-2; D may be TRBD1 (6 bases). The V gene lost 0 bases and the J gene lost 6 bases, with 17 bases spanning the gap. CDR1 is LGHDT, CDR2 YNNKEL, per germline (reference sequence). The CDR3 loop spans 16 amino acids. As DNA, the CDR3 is TGTGCCAGCAGCCAAGAGTGGGCACCGGGGGCAGATGGCTACACCTTC. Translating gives CASSQEWAPGADGYTF.

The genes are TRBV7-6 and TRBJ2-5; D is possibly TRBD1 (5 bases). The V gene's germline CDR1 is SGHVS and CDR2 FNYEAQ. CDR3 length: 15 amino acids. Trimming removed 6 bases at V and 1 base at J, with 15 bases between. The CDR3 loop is CASRIPDSPQETQYF. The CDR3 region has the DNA TGTGCCAGCAGGATACCTGACAGCCCCCAAGAGACCCAGTACTTC.

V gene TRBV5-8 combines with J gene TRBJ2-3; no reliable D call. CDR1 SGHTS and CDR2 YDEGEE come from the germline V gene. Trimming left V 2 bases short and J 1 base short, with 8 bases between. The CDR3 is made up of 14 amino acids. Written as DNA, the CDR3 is TGTGCCAGCAGCTTACACCGTGGCACAGATACGCAGTATTTT. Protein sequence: CASSLHRGTDTQYF.

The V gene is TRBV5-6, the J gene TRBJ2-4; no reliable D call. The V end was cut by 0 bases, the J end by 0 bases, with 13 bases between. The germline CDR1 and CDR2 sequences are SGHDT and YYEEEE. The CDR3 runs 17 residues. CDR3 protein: CASSLAAATLAKNIQYF. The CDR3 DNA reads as TGTGCCAGCAGCTTGGCGGCCGCTACCTTAGCCAAAAACATTCAGTACTTC.

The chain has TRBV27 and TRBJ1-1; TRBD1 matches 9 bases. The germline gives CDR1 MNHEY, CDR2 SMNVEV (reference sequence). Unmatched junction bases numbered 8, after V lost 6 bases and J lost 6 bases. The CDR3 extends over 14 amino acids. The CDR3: CASRQGARGSEAFF. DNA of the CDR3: TGTGCCAGCAGACAGGGGGCGCGAGGGTCTGAAGCTTTCTTT.

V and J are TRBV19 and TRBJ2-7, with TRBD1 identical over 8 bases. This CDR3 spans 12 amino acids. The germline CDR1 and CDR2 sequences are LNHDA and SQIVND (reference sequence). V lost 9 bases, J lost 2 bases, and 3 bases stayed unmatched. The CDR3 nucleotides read TGTGCCAGCTCGGACAGGGCCTACGAGCAGTACTTC. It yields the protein CASSDRAYEQYF.

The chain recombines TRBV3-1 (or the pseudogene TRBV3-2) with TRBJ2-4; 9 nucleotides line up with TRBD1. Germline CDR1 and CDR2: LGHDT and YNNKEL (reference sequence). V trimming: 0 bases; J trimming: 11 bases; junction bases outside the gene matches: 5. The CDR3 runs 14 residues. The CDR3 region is CASSQDVGQGFQYF. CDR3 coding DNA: TGTGCCAGCAGCCAAGATGTGGGACAGGGTTTTCAGTACTTC.

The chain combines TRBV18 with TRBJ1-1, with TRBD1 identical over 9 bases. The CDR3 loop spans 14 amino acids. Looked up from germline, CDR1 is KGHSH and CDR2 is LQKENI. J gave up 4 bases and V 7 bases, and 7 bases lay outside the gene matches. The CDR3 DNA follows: TGTGCCAGCTTCCAGACAGGGGGGTCCACTGAAGCTTTCTTT. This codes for CASFQTGGSTEAFF.

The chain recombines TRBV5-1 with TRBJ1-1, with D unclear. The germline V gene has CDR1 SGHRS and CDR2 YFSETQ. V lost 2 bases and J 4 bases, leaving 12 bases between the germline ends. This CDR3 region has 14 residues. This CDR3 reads CASSFVSSGTEAFF. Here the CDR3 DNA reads TGCGCCAGCAGCTTTGTGAGTAGCGGCACTGAAGCTTTCTTT.

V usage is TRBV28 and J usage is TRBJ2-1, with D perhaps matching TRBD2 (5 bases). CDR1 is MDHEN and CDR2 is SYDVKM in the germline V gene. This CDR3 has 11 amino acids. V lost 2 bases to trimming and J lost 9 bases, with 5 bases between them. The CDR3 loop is CASSLEGEQFF. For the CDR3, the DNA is TGTGCCAGCAGTTTAGAGGGTGAGCAGTTCTTC.

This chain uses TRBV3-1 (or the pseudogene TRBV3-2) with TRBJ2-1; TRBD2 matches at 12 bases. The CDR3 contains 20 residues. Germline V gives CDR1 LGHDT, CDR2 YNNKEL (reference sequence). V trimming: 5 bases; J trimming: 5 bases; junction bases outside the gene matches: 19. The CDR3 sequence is CASSLRGLAGGPRYNNEQFF. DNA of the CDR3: TGTGCCAGCAGCTTAAGAGGGCTAGCGGGGGGGCCGCGGTACAACAATGAGCAGTTCTTC.

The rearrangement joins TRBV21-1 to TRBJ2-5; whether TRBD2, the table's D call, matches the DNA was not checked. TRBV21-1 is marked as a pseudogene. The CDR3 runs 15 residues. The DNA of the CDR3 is TGTGCCAGCAGCAAAGCCCTAGCGGGGAAAGAGACCCAGTACTTC. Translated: CASSKALAGKETQYF.

The CDR3 DNA sequence: TGTGCCACCAGTCAGGGAGGGAATGGCTACACCTTC. It translates to CATSQGGNGYTF. The chain carries TRBV24-1 and TRBJ1-2; TRBD1 might be the D (5 bases). The germline gives CDR1 KGHDR, CDR2 SFDVKD. This CDR3 comprises 12 residues. The V end was cut by 6 bases, the J end by 6 bases, with 10 bases between.

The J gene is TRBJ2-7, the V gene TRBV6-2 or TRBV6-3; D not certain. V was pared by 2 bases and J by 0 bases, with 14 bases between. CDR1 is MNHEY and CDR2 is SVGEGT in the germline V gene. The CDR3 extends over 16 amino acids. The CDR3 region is CASSYGRASSSYEQYF. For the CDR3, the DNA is TGTGCCAGCAGTTACGGTAGGGCTTCGAGCTCCTACGAGCAGTACTTC.

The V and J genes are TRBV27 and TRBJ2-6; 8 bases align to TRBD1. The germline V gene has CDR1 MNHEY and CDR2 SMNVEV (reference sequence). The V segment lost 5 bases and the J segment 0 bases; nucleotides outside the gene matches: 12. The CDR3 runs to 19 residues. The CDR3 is CASSGLGRGQSSGANVLTF. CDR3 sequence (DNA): TGTGCCAGCAGTGGACTGGGCAGGGGGCAAAGCTCTGGGGCCAACGTCCTGACTTTC.

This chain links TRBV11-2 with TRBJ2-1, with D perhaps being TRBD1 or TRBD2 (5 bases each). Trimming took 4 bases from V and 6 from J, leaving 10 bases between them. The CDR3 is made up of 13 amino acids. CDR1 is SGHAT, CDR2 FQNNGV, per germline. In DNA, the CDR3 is TGTGCCAGCAGCTACCGGGACGGCAATGAGCAGTTCTTC. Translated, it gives CASSYRDGNEQFF.